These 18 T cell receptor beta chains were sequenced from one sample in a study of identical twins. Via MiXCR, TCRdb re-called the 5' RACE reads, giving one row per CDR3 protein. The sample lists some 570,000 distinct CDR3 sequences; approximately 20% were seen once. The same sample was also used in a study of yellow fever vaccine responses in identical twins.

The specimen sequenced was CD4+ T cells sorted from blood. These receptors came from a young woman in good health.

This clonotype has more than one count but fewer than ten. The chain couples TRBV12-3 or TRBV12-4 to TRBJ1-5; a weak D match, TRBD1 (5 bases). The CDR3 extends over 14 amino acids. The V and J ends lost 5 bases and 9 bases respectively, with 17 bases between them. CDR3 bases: TGTGCCAGCAGTATTACAGGTCCGGGTAGGCCCCAGCATTTT. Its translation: CASSITGPGRPQHF.

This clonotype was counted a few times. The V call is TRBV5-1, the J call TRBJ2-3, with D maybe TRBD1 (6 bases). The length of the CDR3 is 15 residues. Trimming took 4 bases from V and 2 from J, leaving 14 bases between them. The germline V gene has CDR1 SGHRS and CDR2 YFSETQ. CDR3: CASSDKQGNTDTQYF. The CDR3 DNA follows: TGCGCCAGCAGCGACAAACAGGGAAACACAGATACGCAGTATTTT. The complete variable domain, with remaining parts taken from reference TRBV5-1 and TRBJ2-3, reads KAGVTQTPRYLIKTRGQQVTLSCSPISGHRSVSWYQQTPGQGLQFLFEYFSETQRNKGNFPGRFSGRQFSNSRSEMNVSTLELGDSALYLCASSDKQGNTDTQYFGPGTRLTVL.

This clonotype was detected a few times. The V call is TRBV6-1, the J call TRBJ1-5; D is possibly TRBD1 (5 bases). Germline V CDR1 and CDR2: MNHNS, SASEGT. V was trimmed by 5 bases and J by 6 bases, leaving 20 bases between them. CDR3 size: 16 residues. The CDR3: CASSPAGTPGGQPQHF. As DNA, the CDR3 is TGTGCCAGCAGTCCCGCCGGGACTCCGGGCGGTCAGCCCCAGCATTTT.

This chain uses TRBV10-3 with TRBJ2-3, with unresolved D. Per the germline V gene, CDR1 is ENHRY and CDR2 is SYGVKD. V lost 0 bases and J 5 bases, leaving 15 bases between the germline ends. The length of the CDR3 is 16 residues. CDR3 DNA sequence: TGTGCCATCAGTGAGTCTGTAGGAGATGTTGGAGATACGCAGTATTTT. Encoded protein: CAISESVGDVGDTQYF.

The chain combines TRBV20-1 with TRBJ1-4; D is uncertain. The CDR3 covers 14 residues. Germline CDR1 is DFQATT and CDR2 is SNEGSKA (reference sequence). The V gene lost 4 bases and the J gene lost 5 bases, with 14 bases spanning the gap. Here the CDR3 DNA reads TGCAGTGCTAACTCGTTTGGAGAGAATGAAAAACTGTTTTTT. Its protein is CSANSFGENEKLFF.

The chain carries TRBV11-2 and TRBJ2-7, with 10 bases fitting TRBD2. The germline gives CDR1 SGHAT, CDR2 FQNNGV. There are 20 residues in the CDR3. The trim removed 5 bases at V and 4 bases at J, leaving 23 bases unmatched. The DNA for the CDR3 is TGTGCCAGCAGCAAACTAGGACAGGGTTTCGCTAGCGGGAGTGTATACGAGCAGTACTTC. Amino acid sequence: CASSKLGQGFASGSVYEQYF.

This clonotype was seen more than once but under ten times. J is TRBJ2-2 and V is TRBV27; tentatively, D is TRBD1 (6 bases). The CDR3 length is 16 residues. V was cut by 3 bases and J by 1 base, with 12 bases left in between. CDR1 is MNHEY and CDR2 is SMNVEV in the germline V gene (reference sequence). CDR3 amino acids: CASSFVDRMNTGELFF. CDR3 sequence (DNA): TGTGCCAGCAGTTTTGTTGACAGGATGAACACCGGGGAGCTGTTTTTT.

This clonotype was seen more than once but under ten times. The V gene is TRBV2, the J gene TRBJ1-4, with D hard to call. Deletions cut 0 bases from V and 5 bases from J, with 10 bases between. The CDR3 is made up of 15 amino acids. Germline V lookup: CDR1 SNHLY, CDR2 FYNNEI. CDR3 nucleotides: TGTGCCAGCAGTGAAGCGCTTTTCCTGAATGAAAAACTGTTTTTT. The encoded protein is CASSEALFLNEKLFF.

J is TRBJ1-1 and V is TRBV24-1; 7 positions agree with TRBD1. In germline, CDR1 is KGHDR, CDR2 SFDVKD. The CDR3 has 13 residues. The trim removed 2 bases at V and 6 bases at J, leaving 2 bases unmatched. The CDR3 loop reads CATSDYTGAEAFF. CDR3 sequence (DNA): TGTGCCACCAGTGATTATACAGGGGCTGAAGCTTTCTTT.

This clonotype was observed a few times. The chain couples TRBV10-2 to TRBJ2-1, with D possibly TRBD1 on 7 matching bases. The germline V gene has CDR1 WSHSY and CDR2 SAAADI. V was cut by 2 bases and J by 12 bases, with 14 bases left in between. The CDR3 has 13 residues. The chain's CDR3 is CASSESGGGGQFF. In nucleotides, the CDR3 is TGCGCCAGCAGTGAGAGTGGAGGGGGCGGGCAGTTCTTC.

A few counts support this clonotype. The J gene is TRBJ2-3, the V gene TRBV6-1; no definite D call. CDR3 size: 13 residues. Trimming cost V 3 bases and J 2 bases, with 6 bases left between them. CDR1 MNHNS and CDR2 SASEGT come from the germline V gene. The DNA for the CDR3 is TGTGCCAGCAGTGATGCTCACACAGATACGCAGTATTTT. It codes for CASSDAHTDTQYF.

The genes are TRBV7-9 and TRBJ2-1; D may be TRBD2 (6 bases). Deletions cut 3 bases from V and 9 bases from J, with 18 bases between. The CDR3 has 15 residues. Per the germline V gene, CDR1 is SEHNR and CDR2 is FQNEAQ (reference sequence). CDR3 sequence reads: CASSFTGTPGLEQFF. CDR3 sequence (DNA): TGTGCCAGCAGCTTTACAGGTACGCCGGGACTTGAGCAGTTCTTC.

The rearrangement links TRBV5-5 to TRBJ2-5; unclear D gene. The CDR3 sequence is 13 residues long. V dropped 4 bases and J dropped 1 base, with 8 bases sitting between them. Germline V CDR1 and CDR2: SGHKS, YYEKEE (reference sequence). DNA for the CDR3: TGTGCCAGCAGCCTCAGCTTCCAAGAGACCCAGTACTTC. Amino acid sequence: CASSLSFQETQYF.

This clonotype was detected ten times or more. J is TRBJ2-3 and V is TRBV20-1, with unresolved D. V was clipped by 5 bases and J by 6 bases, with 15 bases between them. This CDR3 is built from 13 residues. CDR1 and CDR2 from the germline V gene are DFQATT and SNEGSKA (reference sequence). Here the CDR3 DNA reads TGCAGTGCTTCGGGCCCGCGTATGGATACGCAGTATTTT. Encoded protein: CSASGPRMDTQYF.

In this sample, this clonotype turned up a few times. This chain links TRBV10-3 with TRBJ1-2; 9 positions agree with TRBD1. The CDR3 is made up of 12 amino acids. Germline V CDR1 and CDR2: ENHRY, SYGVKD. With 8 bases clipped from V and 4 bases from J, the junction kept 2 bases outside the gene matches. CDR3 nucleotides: TGTGCCATCGGGACAGGGTCCTATGGCTACACCTTC. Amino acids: CAIGTGSYGYTF.

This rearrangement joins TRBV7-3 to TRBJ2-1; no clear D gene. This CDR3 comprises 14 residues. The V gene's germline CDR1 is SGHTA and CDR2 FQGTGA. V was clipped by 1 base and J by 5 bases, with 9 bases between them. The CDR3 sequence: CASSLSSTNNEQFF. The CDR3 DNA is TGTGCCAGCAGCTTAAGCTCCACTAACAATGAGCAGTTCTTC.

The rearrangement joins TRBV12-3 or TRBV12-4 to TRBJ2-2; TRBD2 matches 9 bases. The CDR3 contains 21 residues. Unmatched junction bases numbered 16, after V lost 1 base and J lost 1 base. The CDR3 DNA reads TGTGCCAGCAGTTTAGAGATCCGCGGACTAGCGTCTCCCTTGAACACCGGGGAGCTGTTTTTT. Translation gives CASSLEIRGLASPLNTGELFF.

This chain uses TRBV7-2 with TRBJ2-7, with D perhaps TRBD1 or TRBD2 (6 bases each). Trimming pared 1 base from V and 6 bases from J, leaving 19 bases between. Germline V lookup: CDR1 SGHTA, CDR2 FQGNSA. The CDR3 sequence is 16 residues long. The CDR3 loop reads CASSLVGGQSPFEQYF. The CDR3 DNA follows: TGTGCCAGCAGCTTAGTCGGGGGACAAAGCCCGTTCGAGCAGTACTTC. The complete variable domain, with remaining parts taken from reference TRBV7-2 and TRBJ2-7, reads GAGVSQSPSNKVTEKGKDVELRCDPISGHTALYWYRQSLGQGLEFLIYFQGNSAPDKSGLPSDRFSAERTGGSVSTLTIQRTQQEDSAVYLCASSLVGGQSPFEQYFGPGTRLTVT.